The following is a TCR beta chain sequence with its context. What it recognizes is unknown. This entry comes from a study of T cells in Graves' hyperthyroidism and ophthalmopathy. Study observations and caveats: Appearing also in blood were most of the thyroid clonotypes expanded above 0.001. Model-based prediction identified ophthalmopathy a median roughly six months prior to its onset.

From RNA transcripts, TCR beta CDR3 regions were amplified. HTBI primers were employed in a first-round RT-PCR of the TCR CDR3. TCRdb ran MiXCR on the multiplex PCR reads and lists one entry per CDR3 protein. Here the sample spans about 210,000 distinct CDR3 sequences, 17% being singletons. Patients were aged 18 to 65, had disease duration under 2 months, and had newly diagnosed hyperthyroidism. Around 9.9 ml of fresh peripheral blood supplied the PBMCs. Germline-derived CDR1 and CDR2 are SGHNT and YENEEA. The CDR3 runs to 14 residues. The V and J ends lost 1 base and 4 bases respectively, with 7 bases between them.

This TCR was recovered from a man aged 45-65 years with Graves' hyperthyroidism. The V call is TRBV11-3, the J call TRBJ2-2, with D unresolved. The sequenced sample consisted of blood. The CDR3, as DNA: TGTGCCAGCAGCTTAGTTTCGAGCACCGGGGAGCTGTTTTTT. This translates into CASSLVSSTGELFF.